This TCR beta chain came from a study of cytomegalovirus exposure and HLA in healthy donors. Turning to the study itself: Counted in an early data release were 75 million to 85 million unique TCRs from HLA-typed donors.

The PCR had 60 Vbeta and 13 Jbeta primers. TCRdb's copy holds only in-frame clones and misses some; the assay was immunoSEQ multiplex PCR. The data contain roughly 120,000 clones, approximately 67% of them singletons. V was pared by 2 bases and J by 6 bases, with 29 bases between. The CDR3 length is 20 residues. The germline V gene encodes CDR1 SGHVS and CDR2 FQNEAQ. General study results and limits: Researchers reported in a later analysis that a missense DCLRE1C variant was tied to TCR beta V- and J-gene trimming. Reported performance of the classifier showed diagnosis of cytomegalovirus status with high specificity and sensitivity.

In regard to this clone: Its antigen is undetermined.

The J gene is TRBJ1-3, the V gene TRBV7-8; D is unclear. The receptor's source is a man aged 18 to 29 in good health and CMV-seropositive. The sequenced sample was PBMCs. CDR3 coding DNA: TGTGCCAGCAGCTTATTGGATGCCCACGTGACATTTTCCCCCTTAAACACCATATATTTT. This sequence encodes CASSLLDAHVTFSPLNTIYF.